This T cell receptor beta chain originates from a study of cytomegalovirus exposure and HLA in healthy donors. Healthy bone marrow donors made up the donors. Notes on the study in general: Testing in vitro showed a few CMV-associated chains specific for CMV antigens. Cytomegalovirus association was listed for about 160 TCR beta chains. Later, an analysis found that common viral pathogens appeared to be linked with several of the most significant clusters.

Looked up from germline, CDR1 is SGHTA and CDR2 is FQGNSA. V lost 2 bases and J 8 bases, leaving 9 bases between the germline ends. The CDR3 consists of 12 residues. Remarks on this clone: Its antigen is as yet unknown.

PCR was performed using 60 Vbeta and 13 Jbeta primers. Clones were sequenced by immunoSEQ multiplex PCR, and TCRdb holds only the in-frame ones, with some missing. The table lists about 200,000 clones, approximately 80% of them singletons, with over 1.1% in the top ten. Sequencing input: PBMCs. This chain connects TRBV7-2 to TRBJ1-1; D is unresolved. The clonotype comes from a girl aged 10-17 years in good health and CMV-seronegative. The CDR3 nucleotides read TGTGCCAGCAGCTTATTGGCCCCAGAAGCTTTCTTT. Amino acids: CASSLLAPEAFF. Complete variable domain (other parts from reference TRBV7-2 and TRBJ1-1): GAGVSQSPSNKVTEKGKDVELRCDPISGHTALYWYRQSLGQGLEFLIYFQGNSAPDKSGLPSDRFSAERTGGSVSTLTIQRTQQEDSAVYLCASSLLAPEAFFGQGTRLTVV.